These 18 T cell receptor beta chains share one sample of origin, sequenced in a study of T cell repertoires in cytomegalovirus infection (dated by TCRdb to the late 2010s). The antigens these receptors bind are not known. Sequencing instrument: Illumina HiSeq 1500. The public reads were run again by TCRdb, first through fastp at Q25 and then through MiXCR, and only productive beta chains were kept. Every CDR3 protein is listed once, alongside the most common genes and DNA of its rows. Here the sample has around 770,000 distinct CDR3 sequences; about 27% occur a single time. Over 10% of the sample is taken by the ten largest. What this sample's treatment or condition label stands for: in vitro stimulation with specific CMV peptide epitopes to enrich CMV-specific T cells. The input for sequencing was cultured CD8+ T cells from PBMCs, taken from culture after CMV antigen stimulation. These receptors were collected from a human donor in good health (CMV status not recorded). Some clones in this sample may be carry-over from other donors' samples.

The V and J genes are TRBV20-1 and TRBJ1-3, with 11 bases that match TRBD1. V lost 4 bases to trimming and J lost 2 bases; unmatched junction nucleotides: 4. In germline, CDR1 is DFQATT, CDR2 SNEGSKA (reference sequence). The CDR3 is 15 residues long. CDR3 nucleotides: TGCAGTGCTACCGGGACAGGGGGAACTGGAAACACCATATATTTT. It codes for CSATGTGGTGNTIYF.

This clonotype was seen ten or more times. CDR3 amino acids: CASSLVSRTTYNEQFF. CDR3 sequence (DNA): TGTGCCAGCAGCTTAGTATCGAGGACTACGTACAATGAGCAGTTCTTC. The J gene is TRBJ2-1, the V gene TRBV7-6; a weak D match, TRBD2 (6 bases). The CDR3 consists of 16 residues. Germline-derived CDR1 and CDR2 are SGHVS and FNYEAQ. V dropped 1 base and J dropped 4 bases, with 14 bases sitting between them.

This clonotype was counted only a few times. The V gene is TRBV7-9, the J gene TRBJ2-1, with a weak D call TRBD2 (6 bases). Trimming removed 5 bases from V and 6 bases from J, with 8 bases in between. The CDR3 loop spans 12 amino acids. In germline, CDR1 is SEHNR, CDR2 FQNEAQ (reference sequence). CDR3 in amino acids: CASSHSGNEQFF. The CDR3, as DNA: TGTGCCAGCAGCCATAGCGGCAATGAGCAGTTCTTC.

This clonotype appeared a few times. This chain joins TRBV20-1 and TRBJ1-5; the D is unclear. The germline V gene encodes CDR1 DFQATT and CDR2 SNEGSKA (reference sequence). The V and J ends lost 0 bases and 0 bases respectively, with 9 bases between them. The CDR3 totals 15 residues. In DNA form, the CDR3 reads TGCAGTGCTAGAGATCGGAGGGATAGCAATCAGCCCCAGCATTTT. Its protein product is CSARDRRDSNQPQHF.

This clonotype showed up just a few times. This chain joins TRBV27 and TRBJ1-2; D is uncertain. V lost 5 bases, J lost 0 bases, and 13 bases lay in between. Looked up from germline, CDR1 is MNHEY and CDR2 is SMNVEV (reference sequence). There are 15 residues in the CDR3. DNA of the CDR3: TGTGCCAGCAGTCCCTCCTATTCCGCTAACTATGGCTACACCTTC. This codes for CASSPSYSANYGYTF.

This clonotype has more than one count but fewer than ten. The chain's CDR3 is CASSPYGGMGTGELFF. CDR3 nucleotide sequence: TGCGCCAGCAGCCCGTACGGGGGGATGGGCACCGGGGAGCTGTTTTTT. The chain employs TRBV4-1 and TRBJ2-2; 7 bases line up with TRBD2. The V and J ends lost 4 bases and 4 bases, in that order; junction bases with no gene match: 9. The CDR3 is made up of 16 amino acids. CDR1 and CDR2 from the germline V gene are MGHRA and YSYEKL.

The chain is built from TRBV2 and TRBJ1-5; no reliable D call. Trimming pared 0 bases from V and 2 bases from J, leaving 8 bases between. This CDR3 has 15 residues. Germline V gene sequence: CDR1 SNHLY, CDR2 FYNNEI. CDR3 sequence: CASSEAGEGNQPQHF. CDR3 coding DNA: TGTGCCAGCAGTGAAGCGGGCGAGGGCAATCAGCCCCAGCATTTT.

There are a few counts of this clonotype. This sequence joins TRBV7-9 and TRBJ2-3; D unclear. V shed 5 bases and J shed 2 bases, with 14 bases lying between them. CDR1 and CDR2 (germline): SEHNR, FQNEAQ (reference sequence). This CDR3 has 15 amino acids. The DNA for the CDR3 is TGTGCCAGCAGCGCCCACATCCGAACCACAGATACGCAGTATTTT. Translation gives CASSAHIRTTDTQYF.

This clonotype was seen more than once but under ten times. This CDR3 is CSAPGPGELFF. CDR3 DNA sequence: TGCAGTGCGCCTGGACCCGGGGAGCTGTTTTTT. The V gene is TRBV20-1, the J gene TRBJ2-2, with D hard to call. The CDR3 loop spans 11 amino acids. Per the germline V gene, CDR1 is DFQATT and CDR2 is SNEGSKA (reference sequence). Between the trimmed V and J ends, which lost 6 bases and 6 bases, there was a span of 8 bases.

The CDR3 loop reads CASTGGRWEKLFF. The CDR3 DNA reads TGTGCCAGCACGGGGGGGAGATGGGAAAAACTGTTTTTT. The V call is TRBV6-5, the J call TRBJ1-4; possible D gene TRBD1, 5 bases. V dropped 7 bases and J dropped 8 bases, with 14 bases sitting between them. Looked up from germline, CDR1 is MNHEY and CDR2 is SVGAGI. CDR3 length: 13 amino acids.

On this clonotype itself: Germline and junction disagree at one end, which may indicate a read error. The gene calls are TRBV27 and TRBJ2-1; perhaps TRBD2 as D (6 bases). This CDR3 spans 15 amino acids. Germline V lookup: CDR1 MNHEY, CDR2 SMNVEV (reference sequence). CDR3 nucleotide sequence: TGTGTCAGCAGTCTTTGGACGGGGGAGTACAATGAGCAGTTCTTC. Translating gives CVSSLWTGEYNEQFF.

V gene TRBV20-1 combines with J gene TRBJ2-1; 8 bases match TRBD2. CDR1 DFQATT and CDR2 SNEGSKA come from the germline V gene (reference sequence). CDR3 length equals 15 residues. The ends lost 3 bases at V and 5 bases at J; junction bases unmatched: 9. The DNA for the CDR3 is TGCAGTGCTAGGTTATGGCGGGGGGCGAACAATGAGCAGTTCTTC. Encoded protein: CSARLWRGANNEQFF.

This clonotype was detected only a few times. The V call is TRBV6-5, the J call TRBJ2-1; 7 bases agree with TRBD2. This CDR3 spans 19 amino acids. Germline loops: CDR1 MNHEY, CDR2 SVGAGI. Trimming at V came to 6 bases and at J to 5 bases, leaving 22 bases not matched to a gene. The CDR3 DNA reads TGTGCCAGCAGCCAATCGGGAAGGTCGGGGGGTCTCCCCAACAATGAGCAGTTCTTC. It specifies CASSQSGRSGGLPNNEQFF.

V usage is TRBV6-2 or TRBV6-3 and J usage is TRBJ1-5, with TRBD1 matching over 7 bases. CDR3 length: 15 residues. In germline, CDR1 is MNHEY, CDR2 SVGEGT. V lost 6 bases and J lost 4; bases outside the gene matches: 9. The CDR3 protein is CASSRDSDINQPQHF. In DNA form, the CDR3 reads TGTGCCAGCAGCAGGGACAGCGACATTAATCAGCCCCAGCATTTT.

This clonotype has just a few counts. The CDR3, as DNA: TGTGCCAGCAGTTTGGCCTCCAGCGGGTCCTACACAGATACGCAGTATTTT. Amino acids: CASSLASSGSYTDTQYF. V and J are TRBV28 and TRBJ2-3; D possibly corresponds to TRBD2 (6 bases). The CDR3 contains 17 residues. The V end lost 3 bases, the J end lost 2 bases, and 18 bases lay between the germline ends. Per the germline V gene, CDR1 is MDHEN and CDR2 is SYDVKM. Supplemented by reference TRBV28 and TRBJ2-3, the full variable domain reads DVKVTQSSRYLVKRTGEKVFLECVQDMDHENMFWYRQDPGLGLRLIYFSYDVKMKEKGDIPEGYSVSREKKERFSLILESASTNQTSMYLCASSLASSGSYTDTQYFGPGTRLTVL.

The rearrangement links TRBV4-1 to TRBJ1-2; D not resolved. Trimming took off 1 base at V and 6 bases at J, with 6 bases between the two ends. This CDR3 is 12 amino acids long. In germline, CDR1 is MGHRA, CDR2 YSYEKL. The CDR3 protein is CASSQGGDGYTF. The CDR3 DNA sequence: TGCGCCAGCAGCCAAGGAGGCGATGGCTACACCTTC.

The V and J genes are TRBV27 and TRBJ2-7, with 10 positions matching TRBD2. Trimming cost V 2 bases and J 3 bases; bases outside gene matches: 7. The CDR3 consists of 16 residues. Germline V gives CDR1 MNHEY, CDR2 SMNVEV (reference sequence). CDR3: CASSLTLAGSFYEQYV. The CDR3 coding sequence is TGTGCCAGCAGTTTAACACTAGCGGGGTCGTTCTACGAGCAGTACGTC.

This sequence joins TRBV7-9 and TRBJ2-1; 10 positions agree with TRBD2. Unmatched junction bases numbered 10, after V lost 1 base and J lost 10 bases. Germline V CDR1 and CDR2: SEHNR, FQNEAQ (reference sequence). CDR3 length: 16 amino acids. The CDR3 spells CASSLEGALAGAEQFF. CDR3 coding DNA: TGTGCCAGCAGCTTAGAGGGGGCCCTAGCGGGGGCAGAGCAGTTCTTC.